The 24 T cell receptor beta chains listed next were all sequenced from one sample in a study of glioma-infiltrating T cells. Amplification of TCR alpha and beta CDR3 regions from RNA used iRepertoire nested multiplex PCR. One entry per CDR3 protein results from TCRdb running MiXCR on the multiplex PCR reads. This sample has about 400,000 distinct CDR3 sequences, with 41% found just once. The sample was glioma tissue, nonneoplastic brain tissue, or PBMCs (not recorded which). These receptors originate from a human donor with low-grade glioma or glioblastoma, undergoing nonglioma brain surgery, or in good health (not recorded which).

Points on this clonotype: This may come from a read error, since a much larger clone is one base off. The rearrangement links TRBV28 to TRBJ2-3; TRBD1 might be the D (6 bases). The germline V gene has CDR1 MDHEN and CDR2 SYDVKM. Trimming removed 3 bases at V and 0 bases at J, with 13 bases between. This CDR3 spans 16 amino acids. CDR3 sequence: CASSLYGGASTDTQYF. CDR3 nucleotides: TGTGCCAGCAGTTTGTATGGGGGCGCTAGCACAGATACGCAGTATTTT.

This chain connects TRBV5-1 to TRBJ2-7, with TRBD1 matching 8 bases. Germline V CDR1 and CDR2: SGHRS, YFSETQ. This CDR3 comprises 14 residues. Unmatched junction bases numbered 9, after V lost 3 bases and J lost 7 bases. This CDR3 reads CASSYAGQGEEQYF. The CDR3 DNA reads TGCGCCAGCAGCTACGCCGGACAGGGCGAAGAGCAGTACTTC.

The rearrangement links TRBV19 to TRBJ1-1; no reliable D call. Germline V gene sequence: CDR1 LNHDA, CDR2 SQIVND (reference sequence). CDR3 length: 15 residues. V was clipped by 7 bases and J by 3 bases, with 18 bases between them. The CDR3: CASISITAGYTEAFF. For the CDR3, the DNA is TGTGCCAGTATTTCGATAACTGCTGGTTACACTGAAGCTTTCTTT.

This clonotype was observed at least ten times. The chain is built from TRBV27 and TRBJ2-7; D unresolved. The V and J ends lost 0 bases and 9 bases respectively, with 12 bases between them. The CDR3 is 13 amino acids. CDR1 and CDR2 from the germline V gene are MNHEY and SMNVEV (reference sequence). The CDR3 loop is CASSLSGREAQYF. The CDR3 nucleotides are TGTGCCAGCAGTTTATCGGGTAGGGAAGCGCAGTACTTC.

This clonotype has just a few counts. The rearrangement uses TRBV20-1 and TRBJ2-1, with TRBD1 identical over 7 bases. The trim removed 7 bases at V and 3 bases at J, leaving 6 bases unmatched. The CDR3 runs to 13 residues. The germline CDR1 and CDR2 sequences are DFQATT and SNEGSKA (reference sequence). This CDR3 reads CSVTGTVYNEQFF. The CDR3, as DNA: TGCAGTGTTACCGGGACAGTCTACAATGAGCAGTTCTTC.

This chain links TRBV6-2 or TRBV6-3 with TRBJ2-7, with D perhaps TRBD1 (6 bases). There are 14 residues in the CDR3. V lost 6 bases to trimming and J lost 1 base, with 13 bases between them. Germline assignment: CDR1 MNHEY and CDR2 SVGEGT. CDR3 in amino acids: CASRPRTASYEQYF. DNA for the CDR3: TGTGCCAGCAGACCCCGGACAGCTTCCTACGAGCAGTACTTC.

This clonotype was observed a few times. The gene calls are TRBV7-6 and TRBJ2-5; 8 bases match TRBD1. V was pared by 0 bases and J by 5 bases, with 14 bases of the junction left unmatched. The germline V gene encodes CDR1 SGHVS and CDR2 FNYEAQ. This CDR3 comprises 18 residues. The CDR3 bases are TGTGCCAGCAGCTTAGCAACCTCAGGGGGCTGGAATGGGGAGACCCAGTACTTC. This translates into CASSLATSGGWNGETQYF.

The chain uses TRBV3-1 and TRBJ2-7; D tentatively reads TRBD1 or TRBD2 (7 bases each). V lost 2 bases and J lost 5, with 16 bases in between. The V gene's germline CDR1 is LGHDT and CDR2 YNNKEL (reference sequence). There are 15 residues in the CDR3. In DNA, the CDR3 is TGTGCCAGCAGCCAACCGGGAGGACAGGTCGACGAGCAGTACTTC. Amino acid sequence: CASSQPGGQVDEQYF.

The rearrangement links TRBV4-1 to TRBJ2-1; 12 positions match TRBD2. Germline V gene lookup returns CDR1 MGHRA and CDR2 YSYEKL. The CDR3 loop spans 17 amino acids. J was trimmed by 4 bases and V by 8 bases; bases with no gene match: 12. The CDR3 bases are TGCGCCAGCGGCCCCTTTCTAGCGGGAGGGCCTTACAATGAGCAGTTCTTC. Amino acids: CASGPFLAGGPYNEQFF.

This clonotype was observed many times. The CDR3, as DNA: TGTGCCAGCAGTTACACCAAGTTAGGGGATGAGCAGTTCTTC. Translating it yields CASSYTKLGDEQFF. V usage is TRBV6-2 or TRBV6-3 and J usage is TRBJ2-1; tentative D call: TRBD1 (5 bases). Per germline, CDR1 MNHEY and CDR2 SVGEGT. The CDR3 has 14 residues. Deletions cut 2 bases from V and 8 bases from J, with 13 bases between.

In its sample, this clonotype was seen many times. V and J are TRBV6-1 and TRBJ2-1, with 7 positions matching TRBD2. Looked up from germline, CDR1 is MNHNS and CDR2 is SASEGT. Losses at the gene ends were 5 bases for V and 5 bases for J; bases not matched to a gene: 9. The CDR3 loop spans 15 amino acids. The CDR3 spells CASSPGIAGHNEQFF. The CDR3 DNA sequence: TGTGCCAGCAGTCCCGGCATAGCGGGCCACAATGAGCAGTTCTTC.

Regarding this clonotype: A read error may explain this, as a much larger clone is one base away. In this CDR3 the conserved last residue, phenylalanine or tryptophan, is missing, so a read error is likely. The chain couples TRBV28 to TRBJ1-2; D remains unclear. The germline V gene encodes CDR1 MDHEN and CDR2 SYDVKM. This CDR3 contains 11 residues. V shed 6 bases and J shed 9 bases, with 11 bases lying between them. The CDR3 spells CASSRASSYTL. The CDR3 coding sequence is TGTGCCAGCAGCCGGGCCAGTAGCTACACCTTG.

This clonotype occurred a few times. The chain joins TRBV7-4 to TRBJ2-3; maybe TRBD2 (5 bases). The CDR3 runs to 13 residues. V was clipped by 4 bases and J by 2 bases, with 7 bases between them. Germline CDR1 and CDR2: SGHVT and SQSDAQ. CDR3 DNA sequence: TGTGCCAGCAGCTCGGACTTCACAGATACGCAGTATTTT. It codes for CASSSDFTDTQYF.

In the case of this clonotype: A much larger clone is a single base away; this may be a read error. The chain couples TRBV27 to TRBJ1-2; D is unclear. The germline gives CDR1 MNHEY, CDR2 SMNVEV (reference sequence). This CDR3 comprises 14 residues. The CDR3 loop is CASSPQGRNYGYAF. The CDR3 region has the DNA TGTGCCAGCAGTCCCCAAGGACGGAACTATGGCTACGCCTTC.

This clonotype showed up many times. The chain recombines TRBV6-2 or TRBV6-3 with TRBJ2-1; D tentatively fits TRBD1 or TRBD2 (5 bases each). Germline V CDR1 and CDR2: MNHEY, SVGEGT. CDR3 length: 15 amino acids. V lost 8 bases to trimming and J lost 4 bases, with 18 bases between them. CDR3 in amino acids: CASAPGRSSYNEQFF. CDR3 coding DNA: TGTGCCAGCGCCCCGGGGCGAAGTTCGTACAATGAGCAGTTCTTC.

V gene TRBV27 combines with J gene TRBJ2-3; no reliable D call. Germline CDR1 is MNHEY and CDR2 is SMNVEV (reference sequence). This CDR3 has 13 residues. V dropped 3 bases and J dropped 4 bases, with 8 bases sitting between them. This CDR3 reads CASSLILADTQYF. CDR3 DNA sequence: TGTGCCAGCAGTTTGATCCTAGCAGATACGCAGTATTTT.

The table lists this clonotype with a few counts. The CDR3 protein is CASSRDNPGTQYF. As DNA, the CDR3 is TGCGCCAGCAGCCGGGACAACCCGGGGACCCAGTACTTC. The rearrangement joins TRBV5-1 to TRBJ2-5; TRBD1 might be the D (6 bases). Germline loops: CDR1 SGHRS, CDR2 YFSETQ. There are 13 residues in the CDR3. Deletions cut 4 bases from V and 7 bases from J, with 14 bases between.

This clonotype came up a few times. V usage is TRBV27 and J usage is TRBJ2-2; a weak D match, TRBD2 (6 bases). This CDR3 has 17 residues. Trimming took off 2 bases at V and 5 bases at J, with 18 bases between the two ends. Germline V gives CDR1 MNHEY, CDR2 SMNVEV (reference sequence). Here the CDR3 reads CASSLKPTGAGTGELFF. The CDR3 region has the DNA TGTGCCAGCAGTTTAAAGCCAACGGGAGCAGGAACCGGGGAGCTGTTTTTT.

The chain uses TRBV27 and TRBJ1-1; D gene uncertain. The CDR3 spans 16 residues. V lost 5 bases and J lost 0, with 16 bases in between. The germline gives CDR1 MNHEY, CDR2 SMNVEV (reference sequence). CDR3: CASSTRQVTMNTEAFF. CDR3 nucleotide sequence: TGTGCCAGCAGTACCCGACAAGTCACCATGAACACTGAAGCTTTCTTT.

The CDR3 nucleotides read TGTGCCAGCTCATCTCCAGGCCCCTACGAGCAGTACTTC. Amino acid sequence: CASSSPGPYEQYF. V gene TRBV18 combines with J gene TRBJ2-7; no reliable D call. The CDR3 is made up of 13 amino acids. V was cut by 5 bases and J by 2 bases, with 10 bases left in between. Per germline, CDR1 KGHSH and CDR2 LQKENI.

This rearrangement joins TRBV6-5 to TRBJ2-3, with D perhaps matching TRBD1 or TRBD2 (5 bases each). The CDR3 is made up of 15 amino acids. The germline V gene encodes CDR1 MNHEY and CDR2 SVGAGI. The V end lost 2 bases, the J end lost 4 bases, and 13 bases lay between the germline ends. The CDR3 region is CASSYGTLGADTQYF. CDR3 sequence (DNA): TGTGCCAGCAGTTACGGGACCCTTGGGGCAGATACGCAGTATTTT.

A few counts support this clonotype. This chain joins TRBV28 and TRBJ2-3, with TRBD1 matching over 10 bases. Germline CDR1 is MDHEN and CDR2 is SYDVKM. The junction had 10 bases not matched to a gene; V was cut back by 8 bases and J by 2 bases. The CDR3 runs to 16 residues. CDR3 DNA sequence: TGTGCCAGCTTCCCGGACAGGGGGTATCCCACAGATACGCAGTATTTT. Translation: CASFPDRGYPTDTQYF.

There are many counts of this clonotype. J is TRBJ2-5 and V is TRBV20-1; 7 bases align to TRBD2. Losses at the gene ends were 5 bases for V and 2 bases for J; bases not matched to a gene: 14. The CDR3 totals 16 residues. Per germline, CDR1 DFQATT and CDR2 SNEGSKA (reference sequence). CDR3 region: CSAGTLWGGGQETQYF. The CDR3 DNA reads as TGCAGTGCTGGGACCCTCTGGGGCGGGGGACAAGAGACCCAGTACTTC.

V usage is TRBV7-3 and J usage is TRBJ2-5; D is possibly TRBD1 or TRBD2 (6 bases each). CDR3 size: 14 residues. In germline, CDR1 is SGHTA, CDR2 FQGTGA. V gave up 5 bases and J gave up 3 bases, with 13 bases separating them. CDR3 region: CASSPGGREETQYF. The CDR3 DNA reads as TGTGCCAGCAGCCCCGGGGGCAGGGAAGAGACCCAGTACTTC.